The 12 T cell receptor beta chains listed next were all sequenced from one sample in a study of blood T cell repertoires in COVID-19. TCRdb keeps only in-frame clones here, not all; method: immunoSEQ multiplex PCR. The sample records tens of thousands of clones, around 85% being singletons. The sequenced material came from peripheral blood. These receptor sequences come from a man in his forties with acute or convalescent COVID-19.

This chain joins TRBV10-3 and TRBJ1-4; D is unresolved. The CDR3 runs to 11 residues. CDR1 and CDR2 from the germline V gene are ENHRY and SYGVKD. The V end lost 11 bases, the J end lost 5 bases, and 9 bases lay between the germline ends. CDR3 nucleotide sequence: TGTGCCTCCGGGGAGAATGAAAAACTGTTTTTT. This translates into CASGENEKLFF.

About this clone itself: Additional DNA sequences in this sample encode the identical CDR3. In nucleotides, the CDR3 is TGCGCCAGCAGTGAATCGGGGGGCGGCACTGAAGCTTTCTTT. Encoded protein: CASSESGGGTEAFF. The chain uses TRBV10-1 and TRBJ1-1; weak D call: TRBD1 (6 bases). The germline V gene has CDR1 WNHNN and CDR2 SYGVQD (reference sequence). Trimming cost V 3 bases and J 4 bases, with 12 bases left between them. The CDR3 runs 14 residues.

Only a few counts were recorded for this clone. The genes are TRBV3-1 (or the pseudogene TRBV3-2) and TRBJ2-1; 7 bases line up with TRBD2. The CDR3 runs 15 residues. Germline V lookup: CDR1 LGHDT, CDR2 YNNKEL (reference sequence). V lost 1 base and J lost 8; bases outside the gene matches: 8. The CDR3 DNA follows: TGTGCCAGCAGCCAAGCCGGCGGGAGTTTCGATGAGCAGTTCTTC. Translating it yields CASSQAGGSFDEQFF.

The chain has TRBV7-8 and TRBJ1-4, with D possibly matching TRBD1 (5 bases). From germline, CDR1 is SGHVS and CDR2 FQNEAQ. Trimming cost V 5 bases and J 0 bases, with 10 bases left between them. The CDR3 consists of 15 residues. The CDR3 DNA follows: TGTGCCAGCAGCCCCGGGGGACCAACTAATGAAAAACTGTTTTTT. Translation gives CASSPGGPTNEKLFF.

J is TRBJ1-2 and V is TRBV7-3; 8 bases map to TRBD1. V was pared by 4 bases and J by 6 bases, with 13 bases of the junction left unmatched. CDR1 and CDR2 from the germline V gene are SGHTA and FQGTGA. The CDR3 consists of 16 residues. The CDR3 sequence: CASSSTPADRGHGYTF. Here the CDR3 DNA reads TGTGCCAGCAGCTCGACCCCCGCCGACAGGGGTCATGGCTACACCTTC.

The sample holds one count of this clone. The chain combines TRBV7-3 with TRBJ1-1; TRBD1 is a possible D gene (5 bases). V lost 0 bases, J lost 4 bases, and 18 bases lay in between. The germline V gene has CDR1 SGHTA and CDR2 FQGTGA. The CDR3 spans 17 residues. CDR3 nucleotide sequence: TGTGCCAGCAGCTTAACCCCGGGGGGGGTCATTGCCACTGAAGCTTTCTTT. It yields the protein CASSLTPGGVIATEAFF.

This chain joins TRBV9 and TRBJ1-1, with TRBD1 identical over 10 bases. This CDR3 is built from 14 residues. In germline, CDR1 is SGDLS, CDR2 YYNGEE. J lost 4 bases, V lost 3 bases, and 3 bases had no gene match. The CDR3: CASSDGTGVTEAFF. The CDR3 DNA is TGTGCCAGCAGCGACGGGACAGGGGTCACTGAAGCTTTCTTT.

This chain joins TRBV12-3 or TRBV12-4 and TRBJ1-2; the match to TRBD1 covers 7 bases. CDR3 length equals 13 residues. Trimming took 6 bases from V and 7 from J; bases not matched to a gene: 8. CDR3 nucleotides: TGTGCCAGCAGCCGAGGAGGGGGCGGTGGCTACACCTTC. Translation: CASSRGGGGGYTF.

This chain uses TRBV5-1 with TRBJ1-2, with D unresolved. V dropped 2 bases and J dropped 4 bases, with 9 bases sitting between them. This CDR3 contains 13 residues. Looked up from germline, CDR1 is SGHRS and CDR2 is YFSETQ. DNA of the CDR3: TGCGCCAGCAGCTTACAGATGACCTATGGCTACACCTTC. Amino acids: CASSLQMTYGYTF. Looking up the rest from reference TRBV5-1 and TRBJ1-2 gives the full variable domain: KAGVTQTPRYLIKTRGQQVTLSCSPISGHRSVSWYQQTPGQGLQFLFEYFSETQRNKGNFPGRFSGRQFSNSRSEMNVSTLELGDSALYLCASSLQMTYGYTFGSGTRLTVV.

The chain has TRBV29-1 and TRBJ1-1; no reliable D call. V lost 5 bases, J lost 2 bases, and 9 bases lay in between. The V gene's germline CDR1 is SQVTM and CDR2 ANQGSEA. The CDR3 extends over 12 amino acids. The CDR3: CSVRTGNTEAFF. Here the CDR3 DNA reads TGCAGCGTTCGGACGGGAAACACTGAAGCTTTCTTT.

V usage is TRBV11-2 and J usage is TRBJ2-5; no reliable D call. V was trimmed by 1 base and J by 4 bases, leaving 7 bases between them. The CDR3 totals 13 residues. Germline V gene sequence: CDR1 SGHAT, CDR2 FQNNGV. The chain's CDR3 is CASSLVVPETQYF. The CDR3 coding sequence is TGTGCCAGCAGCTTAGTAGTCCCAGAGACCCAGTACTTC.

V gene TRBV7-3 combines with J gene TRBJ2-7, with 8 bases lining up with TRBD2. This CDR3 is built from 14 residues. The V and J ends lost 1 base and 6 bases, in that order; junction bases with no gene match: 5. CDR1 and CDR2 from the germline V gene are SGHTA and FQGTGA. CDR3 loop: CASSLRGLGSEQYF. The CDR3, as DNA: TGTGCCAGCAGCTTAAGGGGACTAGGCTCCGAGCAGTACTTC.